This T cell receptor (beta chain) was observed in a study of blood T cells in healthy people across ages (dated by TCRdb to the mid-2010s). In the study overall: In model experiments, template switching captured roughly one uniquely barcoded TCR beta cDNA molecule for every two T cells. For two donors (one aged 18 to 30 and one aged 80 or older), the study analyzed two additional independent replicas of 1 million unique cDNA reads from the same blood draw. Age-related changes in TCR beta repertoire diversity were measured in the study by deep sequencing normalized with unique cDNA molecular identifiers. The donors were divided into four age groups: young (average around 16 years), middle-aged (about 40), aged (approximately 64) and long-lived (roughly 88).

The CDR3 covers 15 residues, taking in both the cysteine and the phenylalanine. The kept DNA is CDR3 alone, 45 bases in frame from the first base. The germline V gene yields MDHEN for CDR1 and SYDVKM for CDR2. Library preparation used 5' RACE. Sequencing took place on an Illumina HiSeq 2500. The second PCR ran for about 6 to 12 cycles and used a J-beta primer mix along with a sample-barcoded 5' primer. A unique molecular identifier was introduced onto each TCR beta cDNA molecule by a template-switch 5' adaptor carrying 12 random nucleotides. At least 3 million CDR3-containing paired-end reads were obtained from each sample. All of the RNA was converted into first-strand cDNA using the Mint cDNA synthesis kit, with a TRBC-specific oligonucleotide serving as the primer. After uracil-DNA glycosylase treatment, a first 18-cycle PCR used universal primers M1SS and BC2_uni_R on all cDNA. Processing in the source paper ran as follows. Normalization of each sample was performed by random selection of 1 million high-quality reads, each carrying a distinct molecular identifier. Reads sharing molecular identifiers were discarded rather than binned into consensus sequences. MiTCR, set to a Q25 quality threshold and the strictest error-elimination algorithm, was used for CDR3 identification, clonotype clustering and error correction. A nonparametric unseen species model with Euler transformation was used to estimate lower-bound total TCR beta diversity. TCRdb reanalyzed the raw reads on its own, using fastp at Q25 for trimming and MiXCR for clone calling, and kept in-frame beta chains. CDR3 protein sequences are deduplicated, and each keeps its most common genes and DNA. The V and J calls were determined by TCRdb, not by the authors. Across this sample there are over 450,000 distinct CDR3 sequences, with less than 25% seen only once. The biggest ten clones account for under 9% of the sample.

General study outcomes and caveats: Estimates of total diversity based on one million sequenced T cells were considered lower bounds and underestimates. The long-lived group showed more naive CD4+ T cells, fewer expanded clones and increased TCR diversity than the aged group, suggesting age selection. Because donor CMV infection status was unknown, age-related changes in expanded clonotypes were potentially confounded. Observed TCR beta diversity per million T cells fell roughly linearly with age, and a significant reduction was already apparent by age roughly 41. Observed TCR beta diversity correlated strongly with the percentage of naive T cells measured by flow cytometry. Conclusive comparison of naive and antigen-experienced compartments was prevented by the profiling of bulk unsorted PBMCs.

The roughly 39 donors, aged about 6 to 95 years, were systemically healthy Caucasian individuals from Russia. Each donor gave roughly 9 milliliters of peripheral blood, drawn into EDTA-treated Vacutainer tubes. Ficoll-Paque density-gradient centrifugation was used to isolate PBMCs, with at least 6.5 million obtained per sample. Total RNA, at least 5.5 micrograms per sample, was extracted from PBMCs with Trizol reagent. Naive CD45RAhigh/CD27high T cell percentages were measured by flow cytometry on a PBMC aliquot from every donor. A remark on this clonotype: Its antigen is still unknown. At one end the junction does not follow the germline gene, possibly because of a read error.

These data are also associated with another study on T cells of mothers and their children. As the second study states: Donors were nine systemically healthy Caucasian individuals: three mothers and their six children. cDNA synthesis used all of the extracted RNA, with around 1.4 ug of RNA in each 15 ul reaction. In the second PCR, the M1S primer introduced both the sample barcodes and 2-4 random nucleotides. More than 9.5 million TCR beta CDR3 reads were obtained from each mother, and several million reads were obtained from each child. In both related and unrelated pairs, thymic selection shapes the output of TCR recombination in a similar way, with inherited differences having only a minor effect. Normalized repertoire overlap was always found to be slightly, but never significantly, higher in related mother-child pairs than in unrelated mother-child pairs. Persistent microchimeric T cell clones were not detected, at a sensitivity of about 99 clones per million clonotypes. The study used deep NGS to compare TCR beta repertoires of mothers and children, seeking features distinguishing related mother-child pairs from unrelated individuals. On average, the children were approximately 11 +/- 4 years old, while the mothers were approximately 41 +/- 4 years old. After adapters were ligated using NEBNext reagents, the libraries underwent 100+100 nt paired-end sequencing on an Illumina HiSeq 2000. To prevent cross-contamination, the mother and child libraries were prepared one month apart and sequenced in separate runs. For each donor, between about 450,000 and 2,300,000 distinct TCR beta clonotypes were identified. Naive TCR beta clonotypes were estimated from low-frequency clonotypes matched to each donor's FACS-determined naive share, without sorting.

The specimen was blood. This receptor was identified in a boy under 18 in good health. This sequence uses TRBV28 and TRBJ2-2; TRBD2 aligns with 13 central bases. This receptor has the CDR3 CASSWGLAGSGELFF. The nucleotides read TGTGCCAGCAGTTGGGGACTAGCGGGGTCCGGGGAGTTGTTTTTT.